The 27 T cell receptor beta chains below come from one sample, sequenced in a study of beta chain features in type 1 diabetes (dated by TCRdb to between 2018 and 2020). Receptor libraries were prepared by the immunoSEQ multiplex PCR assay. The High Capacity cDNA Reverse Transcription Kit was used to reverse transcribe all of the isolated RNA, meaning that expressed TCRB transcripts were what got sequenced. The clones in this table, taken by TCRdb from immuneACCESS, are in-frame only. Not every clone is retained; where verified, under half of the shortfall comes from an unresolved V gene, and the cause of the rest is unknown. For this sample the table gives some 660,000 clones, of which about 14% were detected only once. Clones ranked in the top ten supply roughly 0.04% of the sample. The antigens of these receptors remain unknown. Study-wide conclusions, independent of this receptor: Type 1 diabetes patients showed a moderate but significant shortening of TCRB CDR3 length in all four CD4+ subsets.

The sequenced material came from naive CD4+ T cells from blood. The cell subset or site tag for this specimen amounts to: true naive CD4+ T cells. The origin of the receptors is a man aged 18 to 30 with type 1 diabetes.

The chain has TRBV7-2 and TRBJ2-2; no clear D gene. The CDR3 spans 12 residues. Germline CDR1 SGHTA, CDR2 FQGNSA. V was clipped by 5 bases and J by 8 bases, with 9 bases between them. The CDR3: CASSHGVGELFF. In DNA form, the CDR3 reads TGTGCCAGCAGCCACGGAGTGGGGGAGCTGTTTTTT.

The CDR3 DNA reads TGCGCCAGCAGCTTGTCGACAGGGGTCCAATACAATGAGCAGTTCTTC. Amino acid sequence: CASSLSTGVQYNEQFF. The rearrangement uses TRBV5-1 and TRBJ2-1; TRBD1 agrees at 8 bases. Germline CDR1 is SGHRS and CDR2 is YFSETQ. J lost 4 bases, V lost 1 base, and 7 bases had no gene match. This CDR3 is built from 16 residues. Full variable domain (rest looked up from reference TRBV5-1 and TRBJ2-1): KAGVTQTPRYLIKTRGQQVTLSCSPISGHRSVSWYQQTPGQGLQFLFEYFSETQRNKGNFPGRFSGRQFSNSRSEMNVSTLELGDSALYLCASSLSTGVQYNEQFFGPGTRLTVL.

J is TRBJ1-5 and V is TRBV4-1; possibly TRBD1 for D (5 bases). The CDR3 spans 15 residues. The V end was cut by 3 bases, the J end by 7 bases, with 16 bases between. Germline CDR1 and CDR2: MGHRA and YSYEKL. CDR3 residues: CASSQGGLVGQPQHF. The CDR3 bases are TGCGCCAGCAGCCAGGGGGGTTTGGTTGGGCAGCCCCAGCATTTT.

The chain recombines TRBV2 with TRBJ1-1, with D unclear. The germline V and J ends were trimmed by 8 bases and 4 bases, with 17 bases remaining between them. The CDR3 loop spans 14 amino acids. Per germline, CDR1 SNHLY and CDR2 FYNNEI. DNA of the CDR3: TGTGCCAGCTACGGAGCCTCCCGGGCCACTGAAGCTTTCTTT. Residues: CASYGASRATEAFF.

This clone was seen more than once but under ten times. This chain links TRBV9 with TRBJ2-1, with D uncertain. The V end was cut by 3 bases, the J end by 4 bases, with 11 bases between. Germline V gene lookup returns CDR1 SGDLS and CDR2 YYNGEE. The CDR3 runs to 14 residues. The CDR3 sequence: CASSAKDRYNEQFF. DNA of the CDR3: TGTGCCAGCAGCGCTAAGGACCGGTACAATGAGCAGTTCTTC.

The chain has TRBV4-2 and TRBJ2-5; 11 bases are shared with TRBD1. CDR1 is LGHNA, CDR2 YNFKEQ, per germline. There are 16 residues in the CDR3. V dropped 0 bases and J dropped 4; count of bases not matched to a gene: 4. The CDR3 reads CASSQETGTGGETQYF. The CDR3 DNA reads TGTGCCAGCAGCCAAGAGACCGGGACAGGGGGAGAGACCCAGTACTTC.

The chain has TRBV4-1 and TRBJ2-4, with TRBD2 as a possible D gene (5 bases). CDR1 and CDR2 from the germline V gene are MGHRA and YSYEKL. V gave up 1 base and J gave up 1 base, with 14 bases separating them. This CDR3 is 17 amino acids long. The CDR3 is CASSQGGGRAAKNIQYF. The CDR3 region has the DNA TGCGCCAGCAGCCAAGGAGGAGGCCGTGCGGCCAAAAACATTCAGTACTTC.

This clone was seen only a few times. The chain couples TRBV4-3 to TRBJ2-1; D tentatively fits TRBD1 or TRBD2 (5 bases each). The germline gives CDR1 LGHNA, CDR2 YSLEER. The CDR3 is 15 amino acids. Trimming cost V 3 bases and J 7 bases, with 16 bases left between them. The CDR3 DNA is TGCGCCAGCAGCCATCCCTCGGGGACGGGAAATGAGCAGTTCTTC. Its translation is CASSHPSGTGNEQFF.

The chain has TRBV19 and TRBJ2-3, with TRBD2 identical over 14 bases. V shed 5 bases, J shed 0 bases, and the junction held 10 bases outside the gene matches. The CDR3 is 19 amino acids. In germline, CDR1 is LNHDA, CDR2 SQIVND (reference sequence). Written as DNA, the CDR3 is TGTGCCAGTAGTTCCTCCGGGACTAGCGGGGGCCTTAGCACAGATACGCAGTATTTT. It is translated as CASSSSGTSGGLSTDTQYF. Variable domain in full (rest from reference TRBV19 and TRBJ2-3): DGGITQSPKYLFRKEGQNVTLSCEQNLNHDAMYWYRQDPGQGLRLIYYSQIVNDFQKGDIAEGYSVSREKKESFPLTVTSAQKNPTAFYLCASSSSGTSGGLSTDTQYFGPGTRLTVL.

In this sample, this clone turned up a few times. The gene calls are TRBV5-1 and TRBJ1-5; weak D call: TRBD1 (5 bases). V lost 0 bases and J lost 13, with 14 bases in between. The CDR3 loop spans 13 amino acids. Germline V gene data show CDR1 as SGHRS and CDR2 as YFSETQ. CDR3 region: CASSLEGYGPQHF. CDR3 nucleotide sequence: TGCGCCAGCAGCTTGGAGGGGTATGGGCCGCAGCATTTT.

In this sample, this clone turned up a few times. This chain uses TRBV5-4 with TRBJ2-3; possibly TRBD1 or TRBD2 for D (5 bases each). V gave up 4 bases and J gave up 0 bases, with 12 bases separating them. Germline lookup yields CDR1 SGHNT and CDR2 YYREEE (reference sequence). This CDR3 is 15 amino acids long. CDR3 bases: TGTGCCAGCAGCACTCGCAGGGAGAGCACAGATACGCAGTATTTT. Translated, it gives CASSTRRESTDTQYF.

This sequence joins TRBV9 and TRBJ2-5; 11 nucleotides align to TRBD2. V lost 4 bases and J lost 0; bases outside the gene matches: 8. This CDR3 spans 17 amino acids. The germline CDR1 and CDR2 sequences are SGDLS and YYNGEE. The CDR3 DNA reads TGTGCCAGCAGCTTCGACTCGGGACTAGCGGACCAAGAGACCCAGTACTTC. This codes for CASSFDSGLADQETQYF.

This clone appeared a few times. The rearrangement uses TRBV6-1 and TRBJ1-1; 7 nucleotides match TRBD1. CDR3 size: 18 residues. Germline CDR1 and CDR2: MNHNS and SASEGT. The junction had 17 bases not matched to a gene; V was cut back by 3 bases and J by 4 bases. The CDR3: CASSDSWAGGAQGTEAFF. The CDR3 DNA is TGTGCCAGCAGTGATTCGTGGGCAGGGGGTGCCCAGGGCACTGAAGCTTTCTTT.

The sample holds a few counts of this clone. Other DNA variants within this sample encode the same CDR3. The chain combines TRBV2 with TRBJ2-7; D call uncertain. V was trimmed by 3 bases and J by 0 bases, leaving 6 bases between them. CDR3 length equals 13 residues. Germline CDR1 reads SNHLY; CDR2 reads FYNNEI. CDR3: CASSDGSSYEQYF. Written as DNA, the CDR3 is TGTGCCAGCAGTGACGGCAGCTCCTACGAGCAGTACTTC.

The chain joins TRBV5-6 to TRBJ2-1; 8 bases map to TRBD2. Trimming took 1 base from V and 0 from J; bases not matched to a gene: 3. Germline V gene lookup returns CDR1 SGHDT and CDR2 YYEEEE. This CDR3 is 16 amino acids long. This CDR3 reads CASSLFSGSSYNEQFF. CDR3 DNA: TGTGCCAGCAGCTTGTTCAGCGGGAGCTCCTACAATGAGCAGTTCTTC. The full variable domain, with the rest looked up from reference TRBV5-6 and TRBJ2-1, is DAGVTQSPTHLIKTRGQQVTLRCSPKSGHDTVSWYQQALGQGPQFIFQYYEEEERQRGNFPDRFSGHQFPNYSSELNVNALLLGDSALYLCASSLFSGSSYNEQFFGPGTRLTVL.

The rearrangement uses TRBV5-1 and TRBJ2-1; no reliable D call. V was pared by 4 bases and J by 7 bases, with 6 bases between. The CDR3 has 11 residues. CDR1 and CDR2 from the germline V gene are SGHRS and YFSETQ. CDR3 region: CASSRDNEQFF. In DNA, the CDR3 is TGCGCCAGCAGCAGGGATAATGAGCAGTTCTTC.

This clone was observed a few times. This chain connects TRBV20-1 to TRBJ2-7; D unresolved. Germline V lookup: CDR1 DFQATT, CDR2 SNEGSKA (reference sequence). Trimming cost V 7 bases and J 3 bases, with 10 bases left between them. The CDR3 runs 11 residues. CDR3 protein: CSGFSRYEQYF. In DNA, the CDR3 is TGCAGTGGTTTTAGCCGCTACGAGCAGTACTTC.

The genes are TRBV4-1 and TRBJ1-1; no firm D call. The CDR3 extends over 15 amino acids. The germline CDR1 and CDR2 sequences are MGHRA and YSYEKL. Trimming took 1 base from V and 1 from J, leaving 10 bases between them. CDR3 DNA: TGCGCCAGCAGCCAAGTGGTATGGGCGAACACTGAAGCTTTCTTT. Translated, it gives CASSQVVWANTEAFF.

The table lists this clone with a few counts. This rearrangement joins TRBV18 to TRBJ2-7, with a tentative D call TRBD1 (5 bases). V was trimmed by 4 bases and J by 5 bases, leaving 9 bases between them. The CDR3 has 12 residues. Per the germline V gene, CDR1 is KGHSH and CDR2 is LQKENI. The CDR3 loop is CASSQGLHEQYF. The CDR3 bases are TGTGCCAGCTCACAGGGGCTCCACGAGCAGTACTTC.

The V and J genes are TRBV5-6 and TRBJ2-7; no reliable D call. With 3 bases removed from V and 7 bases from J, the gap between germline ends came to 11 bases. Germline CDR1 reads SGHDT; CDR2 reads YYEEEE. CDR3 size: 12 residues. CDR3 amino acids: CASSSYVVEQYF. The DNA for the CDR3 is TGTGCCAGCAGCTCCTATGTTGTGGAGCAGTACTTC.

This chain links TRBV7-6 with TRBJ2-2; D may be TRBD2 (5 bases). The CDR3 has 14 residues. V lost 0 bases to trimming and J lost 6 bases, with 8 bases between them. Germline V lookup: CDR1 SGHVS, CDR2 FNYEAQ. The CDR3 DNA reads TGTGCCAGCAGCTTAGCGTTCGGGGCCGGGGAGCTGTTTTTT. Translation gives CASSLAFGAGELFF. Full variable domain (outside the CDR3, taken from reference TRBV7-6 and TRBJ2-2): GAGVSQSPRYKVTKRGQDVALRCDPISGHVSLYWYRQALGQGPEFLTYFNYEAQQDKSGLPNDRFSAERPEGSISTLTIQRTEQRDSAMYRCASSLAFGAGELFFGEGSRLTVL.

The chain has TRBV20-1 and TRBJ2-3; D possibly corresponds to TRBD1 (6 bases). The CDR3 totals 10 residues. Germline CDR1 is DFQATT and CDR2 is SNEGSKA (reference sequence). The CDR3 reads CSTGPDTQYF. DNA of the CDR3: TGCAGCACAGGGCCAGATACGCAGTATTTT.

This clone appeared a few times. This chain links TRBV7-2 with TRBJ2-7, with 9 positions matching TRBD2. The CDR3 loop spans 14 amino acids. Per germline, CDR1 SGHTA and CDR2 FQGNSA. Trimming cost V 5 bases and J 4 bases; bases outside gene matches: 6. CDR3 DNA sequence: TGTGCCAGCAGCCCGAGCGGGAGGAAGTACGAGCAGTACTTC. Its translation: CASSPSGRKYEQYF.

The chain employs TRBV5-4 and TRBJ1-2; 10 bases fit TRBD1. The germline V gene encodes CDR1 SGHNT and CDR2 YYREEE (reference sequence). Trimming removed 4 bases from V and 8 bases from J; junction bases left unmatched: 11. CDR3 size: 15 residues. The CDR3 DNA is TGTGCCAGCAGCCCGGACAGGGGGGACCGGTTCGGCTACACCTTC. As protein: CASSPDRGDRFGYTF.

V usage is TRBV10-3 and J usage is TRBJ2-5; 9 positions agree with TRBD2. Germline V gives CDR1 ENHRY, CDR2 SYGVKD. The V segment lost 6 bases and the J segment 7 bases; nucleotides outside the gene matches: 15. There are 16 residues in the CDR3. Here the CDR3 reads CAISDVAGASKGTQYF. As DNA, the CDR3 is TGTGCCATCAGCGACGTAGCGGGGGCCTCAAAGGGGACCCAGTACTTC.

This clone was seen more than once but under ten times. The rearrangement joins TRBV2 to TRBJ2-1, with D maybe TRBD2 (6 bases). The CDR3 length is 11 residues. Germline V gene sequence: CDR1 SNHLY, CDR2 FYNNEI. The DNA for the CDR3 is TGTGCGGCGGGGTTGACGAATGAGCAGTTCTTC. Encoded protein: CAAGLTNEQFF.

The chain combines TRBV6-1 with TRBJ2-3; TRBD2 matches at 8 bases. This CDR3 comprises 17 residues. Germline V lookup: CDR1 MNHNS, CDR2 SASEGT. The V and J ends lost 4 bases and 2 bases, in that order; junction bases with no gene match: 11. CDR3 residues: CASSARLRGGNTDTQYF. In DNA form, the CDR3 reads TGTGCCAGCAGTGCCCGTCTCCGGGGGGGAAACACAGATACGCAGTATTTT.